The 5 T cell receptor beta chains given below trace back to one sample, sequenced in a study of T cells after yellow fever vaccination. Via MiXCR, TCRdb re-called the 5' RACE reads, giving one row per CDR3 protein. There are approximately 300,000 distinct CDR3 sequences in the sample; roughly 13% occur only once, and about 0.51% lies in the top ten. The source material was CD4+ T cells sorted from PBMCs, sampled 45 days after the yellow fever booster vaccination. The source is a man aged 25-45 years who received the YFV17D yellow fever vaccine.

This clonotype was recorded a few times. The chain employs TRBV21-1 and TRBJ1-1. TRBV21-1 is deemed a pseudogene. The CDR3 length is 18 residues. CDR3 nucleotides: TGTGCCAGCAGCAAAGCAGTTCGGGGGGAGGACATGAACACTGAAGCTTTCTTT. Amino acid sequence: CASSKAVRGEDMNTEAFF.

The table lists this clonotype with many counts. This rearrangement joins TRBV7-2 to TRBJ2-7, with D perhaps being TRBD1 or TRBD2 (7 bases each). Between the trimmed V and J ends, which lost 2 bases and 4 bases, there was a span of 27 bases. There are 19 residues in the CDR3. Germline values: CDR1 SGHTA, CDR2 FQGNSA. The CDR3 DNA is TGTGCCAGCAGCTTACAGGGGGGATCGACTAGCTTAGCCGGGTACGAGCAGTACTTC. Protein product: CASSLQGGSTSLAGYEQYF.

This clonotype showed up just a few times. The rearrangement uses TRBV10-3 and TRBJ2-7; D unresolved. This CDR3 is 15 amino acids long. The germline V gene has CDR1 ENHRY and CDR2 SYGVKD. Trimming cost V 6 bases and J 0 bases, with 15 bases left between them. CDR3 sequence: CAIRDISLSSYEQYF. The CDR3, as DNA: TGTGCCATCAGAGATATTTCCCTTAGCTCCTACGAGCAGTACTTC.

This clonotype was seen a few times. V is TRBV4-2 and J is TRBJ2-1; possibly TRBD2 for D (5 bases). Per the germline V gene, CDR1 is LGHNA and CDR2 is YNFKEQ. Trimming took off 0 bases at V and 2 bases at J, with 14 bases between the two ends. The length of the CDR3 is 17 residues. The CDR3 region is CASSQDGGGSAYNEQFF. The CDR3 coding sequence is TGTGCCAGCAGCCAAGATGGTGGTGGTAGCGCCTACAATGAGCAGTTCTTC.

This chain connects TRBV5-1 to TRBJ1-2; D unresolved. The germline gives CDR1 SGHRS, CDR2 YFSETQ. The CDR3 runs to 14 residues. V lost 0 bases, J lost 7 bases, and 13 bases lay in between. Here the CDR3 reads CASSLDEGNRGYTF. CDR3 DNA sequence: TGCGCCAGCAGCTTGGATGAGGGAAATCGTGGCTACACCTTC.